This T cell receptor beta chain was sequenced in a study of blood T cell repertoires in COVID-19. Study as a whole: The cDNA or gDNA used as material had been derived from T cells, B-cell-depleted T cells, or PBMCs.

The Seattle patients, enrolled during active infection, were followed longitudinally. CDR3 length: 13 residues. Germline CDR1 and CDR2: MNHEY and SMNVEV (reference sequence). V was clipped by 5 bases and J by 6 bases, with 14 bases between them. Sequencing was performed with immunoSEQ multiplex PCR; in TCRdb, only in-frame clones are kept and a portion is missing. The table lists fewer than 300,000 clones, 90% of them singletons. This receptor was identified in a woman aged 45-65 years with COVID-19, enrolled during active disease. The sequenced sample was peripheral blood. The chain carries TRBV27 and TRBJ2-7, with D uncertain. DNA for the CDR3: TGTGCCAGCAGTCCAGGCAGCCTCGGCGAGCAGTACTTC. Translated, it gives CASSPGSLGEQYF.